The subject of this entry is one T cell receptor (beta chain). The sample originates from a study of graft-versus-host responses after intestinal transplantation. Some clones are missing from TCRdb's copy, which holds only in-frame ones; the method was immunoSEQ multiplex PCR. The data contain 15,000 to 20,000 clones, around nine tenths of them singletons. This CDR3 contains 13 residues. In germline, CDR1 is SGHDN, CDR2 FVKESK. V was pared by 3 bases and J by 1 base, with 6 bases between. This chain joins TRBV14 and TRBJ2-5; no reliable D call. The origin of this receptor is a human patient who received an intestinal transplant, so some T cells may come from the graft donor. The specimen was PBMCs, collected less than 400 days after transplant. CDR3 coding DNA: TGTGCCAGCAGCCATCGGACCCAAGAGACCCAGTACTTC. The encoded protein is CASSHRTQETQYF.